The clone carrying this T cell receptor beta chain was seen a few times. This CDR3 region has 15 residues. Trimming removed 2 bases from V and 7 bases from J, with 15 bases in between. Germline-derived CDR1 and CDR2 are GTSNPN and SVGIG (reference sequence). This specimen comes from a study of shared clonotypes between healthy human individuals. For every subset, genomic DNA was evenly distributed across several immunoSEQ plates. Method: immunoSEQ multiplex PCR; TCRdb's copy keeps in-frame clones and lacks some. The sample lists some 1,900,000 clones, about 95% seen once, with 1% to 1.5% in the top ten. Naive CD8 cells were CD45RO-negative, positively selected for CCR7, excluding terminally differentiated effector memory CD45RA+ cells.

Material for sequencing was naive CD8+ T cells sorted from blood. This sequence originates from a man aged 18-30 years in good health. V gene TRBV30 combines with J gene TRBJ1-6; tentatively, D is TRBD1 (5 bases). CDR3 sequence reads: CAWSMARGSNSPLHF. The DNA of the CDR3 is TGTGCCTGGAGTATGGCAAGGGGATCAAATTCACCCCTCCACTTT.